These 14 T cell receptor beta chains originate from one sample sequenced in a study of cytomegalovirus exposure and HLA in healthy donors (dated by TCRdb to the late 2010s). Libraries were constructed by the immunoSEQ multiplex PCR assay. The multiplex PCR relied on a mix of 60 forward primers for TCR Vbeta segments and 13 reverse primers for TCR Jbeta segments. Drawn from immuneACCESS, this table holds only the in-frame rearrangements with V and J called that TCRdb kept. Clones are partly lost; checked studies trace under half to an unresolved V gene and leave the rest unexplained. This sample holds under 55,000 clones; roughly 73% were observed only once. Of the sample, under 3% is held by the ten largest clones. Sequencing input: PBMCs. Receptors originate from a man aged 18 to 30 in good health and CMV-seronegative.

The CDR3 loop reads CASSLVAGGPFGELFF. The CDR3 region has the DNA TGTGCCAGCAGCTTGGTAGCGGGAGGGCCTTTCGGGGAGCTGTTTTTT. V is TRBV5-4 and J is TRBJ2-2; 11 positions match TRBD2. The CDR3 is made up of 16 amino acids. Germline V CDR1 and CDR2: SGHNT, YYREEE (reference sequence). V gave up 0 bases and J gave up 7 bases; unmatched junction bases: 5.

The chain uses TRBV10-1 and TRBJ2-7, with D maybe TRBD1 (5 bases). CDR3 length: 13 residues. Trimming cost V 3 bases and J 2 bases, with 8 bases left between them. CDR1 WNHNN and CDR2 SYGVQD come from the germline V gene (reference sequence). CDR3 region: CASSELQAYEQYF. The CDR3 coding sequence is TGCGCCAGCAGTGAATTACAGGCCTACGAGCAGTACTTC.

The sample holds a few counts of this clone. The chain recombines TRBV4-2 with TRBJ2-3, with 9 positions matching TRBD2. CDR1 is LGHNA, CDR2 YNFKEQ, per germline. The CDR3 totals 16 residues. Unmatched junction bases numbered 5, after V lost 3 bases and J lost 1 base. In DNA, the CDR3 is TGTGCCAGCAGCCAGGGACTAGCTAATCGCACAGATACGCAGTATTTT. This encodes CASSQGLANRTDTQYF.

This clone was seen only a few times. The genes are TRBV27 and TRBJ2-1; 7 bases map to TRBD2. Germline values: CDR1 MNHEY, CDR2 SMNVEV (reference sequence). Trimming at V came to 6 bases and at J to 0 bases, leaving 2 bases not matched to a gene. The CDR3 contains 14 residues. In DNA form, the CDR3 reads TGTGCCAGCAGGCGGGAGACCTCCTACAATGAGCAGTTCTTC. Its protein is CASRRETSYNEQFF.

This clone appeared a single time. This chain links TRBV6-1 with TRBJ1-4; a weak D match, TRBD1 (5 bases). V lost 8 bases to trimming and J lost 7 bases, with 20 bases between them. The germline V gene has CDR1 MNHNS and CDR2 SASEGT. The CDR3 loop spans 15 amino acids. DNA for the CDR3: TGTGCCAGCCTCCCTACAGGTCGAGTTACTGAAAAACTGTTTTTT. Its translation is CASLPTGRVTEKLFF.

The genes are TRBV7-9 and TRBJ2-2, with D possibly being TRBD2 (6 bases). The CDR3 runs 18 residues. V was shortened by 5 bases and J by 0 bases, with 19 bases between the two germline ends. Germline V gene sequence: CDR1 SEHNR, CDR2 FQNEAQ (reference sequence). CDR3 loop: CASSPIGGIGANTGELFF. CDR3 sequence (DNA): TGTGCCAGCAGCCCCATTGGAGGGATCGGCGCGAACACCGGGGAGCTGTTTTTT. The complete variable domain, with remaining parts taken from reference TRBV7-9 and TRBJ2-2, reads DTGVSQNPRHKITKRGQNVTFRCDPISEHNRLYWYRQTLGQGPEFLTYFQNEAQLEKSRLLSDRFSAERPKGSFSTLEIQRTEQGDSAMYLCASSPIGGIGANTGELFFGEGSRLTVL.

The gene calls are TRBV10-2 and TRBJ1-2; D call uncertain. V dropped 3 bases and J dropped 3 bases, with 8 bases sitting between them. The CDR3 has 13 residues. Germline V gives CDR1 WSHSY, CDR2 SAAADI. The CDR3 loop reads CASSEEIDYGYTF. CDR3 DNA sequence: TGCGCCAGCAGTGAAGAGATCGACTATGGCTACACCTTC.

This sequence joins TRBV2 and TRBJ2-1, with a weak D call TRBD1 (5 bases). The CDR3 has 19 amino acids. V lost 5 bases, J lost 3 bases, and 26 bases lay in between. The germline CDR1 and CDR2 sequences are SNHLY and FYNNEI. The CDR3 region is CASSLTSKWADKLYNEQFF. The CDR3 DNA sequence: TGTGCCAGCAGTTTGACATCGAAGTGGGCGGACAAACTCTACAATGAGCAGTTCTTC.

J is TRBJ1-6 and V is TRBV30, with TRBD1 matching over 8 bases. V trimming: 8 bases; J trimming: 5 bases; junction bases outside the gene matches: 5. There are 13 residues in the CDR3. Germline loops: CDR1 GTSNPN, CDR2 SVGIG (reference sequence). The CDR3 region is CAHGTGDNSPLHF. The CDR3 DNA reads as TGTGCCCATGGGACAGGCGATAATTCACCCCTCCACTTT.

The chain carries TRBV6-5 and TRBJ2-6; D might be TRBD1 (5 bases). Trimming removed 4 bases from V and 2 bases from J, with 9 bases in between. CDR1 is MNHEY and CDR2 is SVGAGI in the germline V gene. The CDR3 has 15 residues. CDR3: CASSSSGTGANVLTF. In nucleotides, the CDR3 is TGTGCCAGCAGTTCATCAGGGACTGGGGCCAACGTCCTGACTTTC.

The chain couples TRBV29-1 to TRBJ2-2, with a tentative D call TRBD1 (6 bases). The CDR3 is 12 residues long. Deletions cut 2 bases from V and 7 bases from J, with 8 bases between. Germline V lookup: CDR1 SQVTM, CDR2 ANQGSEA. The CDR3 DNA is TGCAGCGTTGAATGGGGGCACGGGGAGCTGTTTTTT. It encodes CSVEWGHGELFF.

The chain employs TRBV5-1 and TRBJ2-7; 9 nucleotides align to TRBD2. The CDR3 is 15 amino acids. V shed 4 bases, J shed 6 bases, and the junction held 11 bases outside the gene matches. Per germline, CDR1 SGHRS and CDR2 YFSETQ. CDR3 residues: CASSPRAGGPGEQYF. CDR3 DNA sequence: TGCGCCAGCAGCCCGAGGGCGGGAGGGCCGGGCGAGCAGTACTTC.

The chain employs TRBV7-8 and TRBJ2-1; maybe TRBD1 (6 bases). With 1 base removed from V and 6 bases from J, the gap between germline ends came to 16 bases. The CDR3 is 16 amino acids. CDR1 is SGHVS and CDR2 is FQNEAQ in the germline V gene. The CDR3 DNA follows: TGTGCCAGCAGCTTAGATACTCCCACAGGGATCAATGAGCAGTTCTTC. Amino acid sequence: CASSLDTPTGINEQFF.

The chain is built from TRBV29-1 and TRBJ1-4; D uncertain. The germline gives CDR1 SQVTM, CDR2 ANQGSEA. The V end lost 4 bases, the J end lost 4 bases, and 22 bases lay between the germline ends. The CDR3 runs to 17 residues. The CDR3 protein is CSVVKLMHLPYNEKLFF. As DNA, the CDR3 is TGCAGCGTTGTGAAATTGATGCATCTACCGTATAATGAAAAACTGTTTTTT.